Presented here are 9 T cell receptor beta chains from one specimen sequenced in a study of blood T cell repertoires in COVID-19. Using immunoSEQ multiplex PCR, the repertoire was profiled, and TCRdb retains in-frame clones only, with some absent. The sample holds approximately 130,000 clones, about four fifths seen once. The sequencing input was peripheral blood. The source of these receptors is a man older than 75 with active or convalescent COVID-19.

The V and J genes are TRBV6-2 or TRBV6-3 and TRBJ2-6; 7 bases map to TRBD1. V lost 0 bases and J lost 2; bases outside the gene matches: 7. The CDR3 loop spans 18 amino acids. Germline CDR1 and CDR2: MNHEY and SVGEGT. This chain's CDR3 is CASSYSVGGKAGANVLTF. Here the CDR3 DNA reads TGTGCCAGCAGTTACTCGGTAGGGGGCAAAGCTGGGGCCAACGTCCTGACTTTC.

CDR3: CASSLQGGARKDGYTF. The CDR3 nucleotides read TGTGCCAGCTCATTACAGGGGGGCGCGAGGAAGGATGGCTACACCTTC. This sequence joins TRBV18 and TRBJ1-2, with TRBD1 identical over 8 bases. The CDR3 is 16 residues long. CDR1 and CDR2 (germline): KGHSH, LQKENI. V shed 5 bases, J shed 6 bases, and the junction held 14 bases outside the gene matches.

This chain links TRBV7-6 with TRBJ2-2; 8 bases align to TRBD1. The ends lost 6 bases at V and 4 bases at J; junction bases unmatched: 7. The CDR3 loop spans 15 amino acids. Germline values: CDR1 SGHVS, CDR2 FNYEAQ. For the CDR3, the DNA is TGTGCCAGCAGTTCTCGACAGGGGAGCACCGGGGAGCTGTTTTTT. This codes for CASSSRQGSTGELFF.

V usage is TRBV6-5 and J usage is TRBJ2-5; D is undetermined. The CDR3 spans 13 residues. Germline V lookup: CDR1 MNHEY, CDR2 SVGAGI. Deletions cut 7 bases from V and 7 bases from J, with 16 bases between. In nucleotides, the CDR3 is TGTGCCAGCACCCCCTCTCCATCGGGGACCCAGTACTTC. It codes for CASTPSPSGTQYF.

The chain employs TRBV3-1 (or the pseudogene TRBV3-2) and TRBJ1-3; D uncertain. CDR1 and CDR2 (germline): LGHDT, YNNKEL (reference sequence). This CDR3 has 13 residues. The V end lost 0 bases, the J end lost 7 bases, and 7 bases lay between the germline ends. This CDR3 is CASSQDLLNTIYF. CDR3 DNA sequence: TGTGCCAGCAGCCAAGACCTTTTGAACACCATATATTTT.

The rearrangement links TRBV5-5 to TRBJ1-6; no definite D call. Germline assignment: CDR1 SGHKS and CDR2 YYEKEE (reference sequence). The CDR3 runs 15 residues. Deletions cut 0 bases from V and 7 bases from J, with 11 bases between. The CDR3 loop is CASSLGATLNSPLHF. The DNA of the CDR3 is TGTGCCAGCAGCTTGGGGGCGACCTTGAATTCACCCCTCCACTTT.

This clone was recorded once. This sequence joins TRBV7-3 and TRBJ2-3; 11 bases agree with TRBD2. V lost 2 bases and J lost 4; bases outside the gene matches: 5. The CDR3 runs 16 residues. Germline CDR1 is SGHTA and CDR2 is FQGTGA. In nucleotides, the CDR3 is TGTGCCAGCAGCTTATCCCTAGCGGGGGGAGCAGATACGCAGTATTTT. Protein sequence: CASSLSLAGGADTQYF.

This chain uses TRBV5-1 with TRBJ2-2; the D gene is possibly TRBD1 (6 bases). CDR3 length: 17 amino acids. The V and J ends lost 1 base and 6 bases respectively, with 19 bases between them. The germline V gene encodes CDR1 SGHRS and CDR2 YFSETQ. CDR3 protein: CASSLLGQGSSAGELFF. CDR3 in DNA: TGCGCCAGCAGCTTGTTGGGGCAGGGGTCAAGCGCCGGGGAGCTGTTTTTT.

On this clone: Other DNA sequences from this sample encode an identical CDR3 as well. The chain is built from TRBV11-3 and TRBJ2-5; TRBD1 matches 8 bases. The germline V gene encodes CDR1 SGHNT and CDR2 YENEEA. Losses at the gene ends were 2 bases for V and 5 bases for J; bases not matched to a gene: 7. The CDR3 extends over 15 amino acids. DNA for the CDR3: TGTGCCAGCAGCTTACAGGGGGCTTTAGGCGAGACCCAGTACTTC. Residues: CASSLQGALGETQYF.